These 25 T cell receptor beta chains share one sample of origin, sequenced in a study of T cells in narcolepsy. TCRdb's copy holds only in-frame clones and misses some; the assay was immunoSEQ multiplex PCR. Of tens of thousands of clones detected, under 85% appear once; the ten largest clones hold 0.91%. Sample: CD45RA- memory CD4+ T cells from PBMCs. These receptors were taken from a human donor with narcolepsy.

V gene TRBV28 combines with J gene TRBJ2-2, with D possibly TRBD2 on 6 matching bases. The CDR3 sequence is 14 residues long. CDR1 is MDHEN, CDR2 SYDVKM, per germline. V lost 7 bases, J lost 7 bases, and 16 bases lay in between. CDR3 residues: CASKGTWQNGELFF. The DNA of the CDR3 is TGTGCCAGCAAGGGGACTTGGCAGAACGGGGAGCTGTTTTTT.

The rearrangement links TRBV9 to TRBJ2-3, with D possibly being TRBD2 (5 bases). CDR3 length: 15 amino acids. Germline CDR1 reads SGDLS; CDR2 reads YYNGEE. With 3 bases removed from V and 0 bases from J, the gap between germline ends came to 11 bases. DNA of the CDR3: TGTGCCAGCAGCGCAAGGACGGGAAGCACAGATACGCAGTATTTT. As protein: CASSARTGSTDTQYF.

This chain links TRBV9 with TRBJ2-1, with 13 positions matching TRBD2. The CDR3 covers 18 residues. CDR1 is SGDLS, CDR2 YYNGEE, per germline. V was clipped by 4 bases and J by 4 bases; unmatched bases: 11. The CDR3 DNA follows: TGTGCCAGCAGCCCACAGAGGGGGACTAGCGGGACTTACAATGAGCAGTTCTTC. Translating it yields CASSPQRGTSGTYNEQFF.

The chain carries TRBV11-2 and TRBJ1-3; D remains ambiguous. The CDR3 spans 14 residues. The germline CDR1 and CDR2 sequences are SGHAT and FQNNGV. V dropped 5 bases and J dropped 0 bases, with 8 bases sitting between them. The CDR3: CASSPGSSGNTIYF. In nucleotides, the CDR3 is TGTGCCAGCAGCCCGGGGTCCTCTGGAAACACCATATATTTT.

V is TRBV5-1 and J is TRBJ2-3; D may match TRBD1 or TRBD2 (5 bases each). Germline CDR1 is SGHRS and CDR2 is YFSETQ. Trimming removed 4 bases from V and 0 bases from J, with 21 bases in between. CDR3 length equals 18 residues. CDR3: CASSRDGTGRLSTDTQYF. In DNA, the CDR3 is TGCGCCAGCAGCCGGGATGGCACAGGTCGCCTAAGCACAGATACGCAGTATTTT.

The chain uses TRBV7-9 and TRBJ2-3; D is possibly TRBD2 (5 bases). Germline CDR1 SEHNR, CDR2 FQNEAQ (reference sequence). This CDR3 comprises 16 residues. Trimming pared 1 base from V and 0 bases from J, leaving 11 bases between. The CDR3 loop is CASSLGSSGSTDTQYF. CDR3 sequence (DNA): TGTGCCAGCAGCTTAGGGTCCAGCGGTAGCACAGATACGCAGTATTTT.

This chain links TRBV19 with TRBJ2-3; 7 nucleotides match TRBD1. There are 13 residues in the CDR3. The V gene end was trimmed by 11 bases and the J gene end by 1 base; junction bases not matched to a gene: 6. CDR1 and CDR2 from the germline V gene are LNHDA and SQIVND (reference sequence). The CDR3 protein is CAVRDRGTDTQYF. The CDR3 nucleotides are TGTGCCGTAAGGGACAGAGGCACAGATACGCAGTATTTT.

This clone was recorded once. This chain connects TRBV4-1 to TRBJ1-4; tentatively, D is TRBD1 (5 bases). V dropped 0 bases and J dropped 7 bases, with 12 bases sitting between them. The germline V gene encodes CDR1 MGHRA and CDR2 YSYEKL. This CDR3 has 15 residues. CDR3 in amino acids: CASSQEKGRGEKLFF. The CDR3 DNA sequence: TGCGCCAGCAGCCAAGAAAAGGGGCGGGGTGAAAAACTGTTTTTT.

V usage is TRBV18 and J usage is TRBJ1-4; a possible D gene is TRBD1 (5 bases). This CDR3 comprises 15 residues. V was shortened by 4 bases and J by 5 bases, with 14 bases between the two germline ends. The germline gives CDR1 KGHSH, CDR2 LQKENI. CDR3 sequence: CASSRAGTQNEKLFF. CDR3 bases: TGTGCCAGCTCACGAGCGGGGACCCAAAATGAAAAACTGTTTTTT.

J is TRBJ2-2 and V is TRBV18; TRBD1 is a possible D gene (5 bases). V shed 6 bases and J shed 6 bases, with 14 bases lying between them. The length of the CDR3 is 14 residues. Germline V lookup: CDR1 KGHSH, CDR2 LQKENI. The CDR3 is CASSDLQDSGELFF. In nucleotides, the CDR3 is TGTGCCAGCTCGGACCTACAGGATTCCGGGGAGCTGTTTTTT. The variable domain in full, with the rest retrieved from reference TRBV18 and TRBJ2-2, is NAGVMQNPRHLVRRRGQEARLRCSPMKGHSHVYWYRQLPEEGLKFMVYLQKENIIDESGMPKERFSAEFPKEGPSILRIQQVVRGDSAAYFCASSDLQDSGELFFGEGSRLTVL.

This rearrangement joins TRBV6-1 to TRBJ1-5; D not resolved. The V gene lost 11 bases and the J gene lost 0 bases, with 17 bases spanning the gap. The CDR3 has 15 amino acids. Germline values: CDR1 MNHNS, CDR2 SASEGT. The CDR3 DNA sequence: TGTGCCTGCCAGACGTCCCTCGATAGCAATCAGCCCCAGCATTTT. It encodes CACQTSLDSNQPQHF.

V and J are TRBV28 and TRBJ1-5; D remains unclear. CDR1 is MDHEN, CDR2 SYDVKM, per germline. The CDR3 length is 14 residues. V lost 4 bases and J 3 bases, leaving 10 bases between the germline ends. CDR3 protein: CASSWAAPNQPQHF. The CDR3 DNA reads TGTGCCAGCAGTTGGGCGGCCCCCAATCAGCCCCAGCATTTT.

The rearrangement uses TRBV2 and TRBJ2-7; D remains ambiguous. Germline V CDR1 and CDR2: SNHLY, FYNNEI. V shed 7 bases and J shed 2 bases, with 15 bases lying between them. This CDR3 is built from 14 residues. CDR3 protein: CASNPRGPPYEQYF. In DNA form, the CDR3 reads TGTGCCAGCAATCCCCGAGGTCCCCCCTACGAGCAGTACTTC. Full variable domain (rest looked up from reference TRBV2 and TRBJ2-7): EPEVTQTPSHQVTQMGQEVILRCVPISNHLYFYWYRQILGQKVEFLVSFYNNEISEKSEIFDDQFSVERPDGSNFTLKIRSTKLEDSAMYFCASNPRGPPYEQYFGPGTRLTVT.

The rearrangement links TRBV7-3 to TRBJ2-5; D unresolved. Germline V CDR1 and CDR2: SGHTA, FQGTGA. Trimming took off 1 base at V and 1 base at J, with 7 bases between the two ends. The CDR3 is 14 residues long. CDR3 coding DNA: TGTGCCAGCAGCTTAAATGGGTTCCAAGAGACCCAGTACTTC. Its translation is CASSLNGFQETQYF.

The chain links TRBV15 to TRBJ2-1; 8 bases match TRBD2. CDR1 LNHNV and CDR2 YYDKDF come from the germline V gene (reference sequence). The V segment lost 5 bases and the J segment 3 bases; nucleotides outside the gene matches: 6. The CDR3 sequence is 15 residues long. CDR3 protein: CATSPPGGFYNEQFF. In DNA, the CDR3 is TGTGCCACCAGCCCACCGGGGGGGTTCTACAATGAGCAGTTCTTC.

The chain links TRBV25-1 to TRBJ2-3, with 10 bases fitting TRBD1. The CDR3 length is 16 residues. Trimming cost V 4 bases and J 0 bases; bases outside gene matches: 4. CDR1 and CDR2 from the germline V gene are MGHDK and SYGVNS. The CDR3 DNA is TGTGCCAGCAGTGGTAGACAGGGGGCTAGCACAGATACGCAGTATTTT. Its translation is CASSGRQGASTDTQYF.

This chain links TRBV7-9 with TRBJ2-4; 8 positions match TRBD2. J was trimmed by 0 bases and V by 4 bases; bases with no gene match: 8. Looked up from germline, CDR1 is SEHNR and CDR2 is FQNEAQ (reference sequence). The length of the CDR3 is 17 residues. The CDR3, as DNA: TGTGCCAGCAGCTCTTCGGCGGGGGGCGGAGCCAAAAACATTCAGTACTTC. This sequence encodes CASSSSAGGGAKNIQYF. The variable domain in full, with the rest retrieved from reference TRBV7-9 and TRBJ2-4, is DTGVSQNPRHKITKRGQNVTFRCDPISEHNRLYWYRQTLGQGPEFLTYFQNEAQLEKSRLLSDRFSAERPKGSFSTLEIQRTEQGDSAMYLCASSSSAGGGAKNIQYFGAGTRLSVL.

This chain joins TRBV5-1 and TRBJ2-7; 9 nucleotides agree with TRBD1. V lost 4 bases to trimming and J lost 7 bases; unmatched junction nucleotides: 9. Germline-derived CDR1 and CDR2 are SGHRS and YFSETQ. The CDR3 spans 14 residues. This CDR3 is CASSPGTGKGEQYF. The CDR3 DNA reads TGCGCCAGCAGCCCCGGGACAGGGAAAGGTGAGCAGTACTTC.

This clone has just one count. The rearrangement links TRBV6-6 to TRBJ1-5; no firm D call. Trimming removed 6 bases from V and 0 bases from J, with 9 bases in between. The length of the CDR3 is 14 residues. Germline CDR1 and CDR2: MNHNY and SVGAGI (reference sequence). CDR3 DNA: TGTGCCAGCAGAAAGGGTGATAGCAATCAGCCCCAGCATTTT. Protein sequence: CASRKGDSNQPQHF.

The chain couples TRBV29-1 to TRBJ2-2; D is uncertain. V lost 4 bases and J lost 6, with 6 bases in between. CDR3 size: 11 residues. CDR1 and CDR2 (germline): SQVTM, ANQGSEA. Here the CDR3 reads CSVANSGELFF. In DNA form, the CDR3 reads TGCAGCGTTGCAAACTCCGGGGAGCTGTTTTTT.

For the CDR3, the DNA is TGTGCCAGCAGCTTTAGGACAGGGGCGAACACCGGGGAGCTGTTTTTT. Its protein is CASSFRTGANTGELFF. This chain links TRBV11-1 with TRBJ2-2; the match to TRBD1 covers 9 bases. With V trimmed by 3 bases and J by 0 bases, 2 bases remained unmatched. Germline CDR1 reads SGHAT; CDR2 reads FQDESV (reference sequence). The CDR3 has 16 amino acids. Filled out from reference TRBV11-1 and TRBJ2-2, the complete variable domain reads EAEVAQSPRYKITEKSQAVAFWCDPISGHATLYWYRQILGQGPELLVQFQDESVVDDSQLPKDRFSAERLKGVDSTLKIQPAELGDSAMYLCASSFRTGANTGELFFGEGSRLTVL.

This chain's CDR3 is CASSRDTEQYF. The DNA of the CDR3 is TGTGCCAGCAGTCGGGATACCGAGCAGTACTTC. The chain combines TRBV6-5 with TRBJ2-7, with D possibly matching TRBD2 (5 bases). The germline V gene has CDR1 MNHEY and CDR2 SVGAGI. V gave up 5 bases and J gave up 6 bases, with 8 bases separating them. This CDR3 spans 11 amino acids.

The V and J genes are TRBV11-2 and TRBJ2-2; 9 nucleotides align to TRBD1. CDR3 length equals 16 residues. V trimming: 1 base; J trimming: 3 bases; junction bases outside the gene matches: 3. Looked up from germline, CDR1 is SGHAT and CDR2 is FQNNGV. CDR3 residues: CASSLGGTGHTGELFF. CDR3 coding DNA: TGTGCCAGCAGCTTAGGCGGGACAGGGCACACCGGGGAGCTGTTTTTT.

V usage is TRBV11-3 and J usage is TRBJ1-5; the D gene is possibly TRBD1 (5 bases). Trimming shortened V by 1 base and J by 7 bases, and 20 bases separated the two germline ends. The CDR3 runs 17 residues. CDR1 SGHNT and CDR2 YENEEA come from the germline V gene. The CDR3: CASSLVAVGLRGQPQHF. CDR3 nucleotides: TGTGCCAGCAGCTTAGTGGCGGTGGGTCTTCGGGGGCAGCCCCAGCATTTT.

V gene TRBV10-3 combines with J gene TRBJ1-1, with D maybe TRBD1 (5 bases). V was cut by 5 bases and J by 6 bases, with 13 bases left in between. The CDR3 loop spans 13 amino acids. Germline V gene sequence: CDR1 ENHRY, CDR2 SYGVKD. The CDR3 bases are TGTGCCATCAGTTCTCCCGGGGCAGCTGAAGCTTTCTTT. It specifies CAISSPGAAEAFF.